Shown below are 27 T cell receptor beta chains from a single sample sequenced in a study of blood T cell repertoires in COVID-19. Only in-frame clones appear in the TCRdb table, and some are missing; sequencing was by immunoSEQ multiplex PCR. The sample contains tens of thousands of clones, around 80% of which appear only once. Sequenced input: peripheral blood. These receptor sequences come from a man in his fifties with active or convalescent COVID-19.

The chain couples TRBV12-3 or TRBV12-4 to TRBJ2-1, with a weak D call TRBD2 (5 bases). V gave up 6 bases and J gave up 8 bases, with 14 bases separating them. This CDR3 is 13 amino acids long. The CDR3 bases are TGTGCCAGCAGCCAAGGGAGAGCGTATGAGCAGTTCTTC. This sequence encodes CASSQGRAYEQFF.

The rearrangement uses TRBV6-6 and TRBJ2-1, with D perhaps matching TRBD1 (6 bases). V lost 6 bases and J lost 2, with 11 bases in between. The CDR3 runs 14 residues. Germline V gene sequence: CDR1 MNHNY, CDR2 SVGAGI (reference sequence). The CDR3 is CASSPRDTYNEQFF. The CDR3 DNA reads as TGTGCCAGCAGCCCCCGGGACACCTACAATGAGCAGTTCTTC.

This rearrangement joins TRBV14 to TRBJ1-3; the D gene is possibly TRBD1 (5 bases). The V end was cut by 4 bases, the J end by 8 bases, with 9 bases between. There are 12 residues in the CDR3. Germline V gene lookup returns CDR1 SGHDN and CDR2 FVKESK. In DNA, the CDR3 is TGTGCCAGCAGCCGTACAGGAGACACCATATATTTT. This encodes CASSRTGDTIYF.

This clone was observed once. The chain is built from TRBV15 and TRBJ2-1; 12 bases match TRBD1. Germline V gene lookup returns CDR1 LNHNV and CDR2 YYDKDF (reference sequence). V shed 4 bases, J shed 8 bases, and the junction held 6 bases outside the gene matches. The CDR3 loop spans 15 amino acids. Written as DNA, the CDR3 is TGTGCCACCAGCAAGGGGGGACAGGGGGCGCATGAGCAGTTCTTC. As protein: CATSKGGQGAHEQFF. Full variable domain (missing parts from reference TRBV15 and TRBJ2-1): DAMVIQNPRYQVTQFGKPVTLSCSQTLNHNVMYWYQQKSSQAPKLLFHYYDKDFNNEADTPDNFQSRRPNTSFCFLDIRSPGLGDTAMYLCATSKGGQGAHEQFFGPGTRLTVL.

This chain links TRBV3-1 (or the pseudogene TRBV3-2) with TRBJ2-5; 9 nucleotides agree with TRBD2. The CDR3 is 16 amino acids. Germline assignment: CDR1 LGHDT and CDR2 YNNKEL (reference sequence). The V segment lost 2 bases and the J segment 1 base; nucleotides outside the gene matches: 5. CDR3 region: CASSQQLAGAQETQYF. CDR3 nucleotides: TGTGCCAGCAGCCAACAGTTAGCGGGGGCCCAAGAGACCCAGTACTTC.

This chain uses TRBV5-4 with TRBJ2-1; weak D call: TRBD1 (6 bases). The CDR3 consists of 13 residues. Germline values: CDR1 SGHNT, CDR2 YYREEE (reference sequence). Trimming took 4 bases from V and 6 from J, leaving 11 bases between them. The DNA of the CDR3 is TGTGCCAGCAGCCCGGGACAATTCAATGAGCAGTTCTTC. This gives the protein CASSPGQFNEQFF.

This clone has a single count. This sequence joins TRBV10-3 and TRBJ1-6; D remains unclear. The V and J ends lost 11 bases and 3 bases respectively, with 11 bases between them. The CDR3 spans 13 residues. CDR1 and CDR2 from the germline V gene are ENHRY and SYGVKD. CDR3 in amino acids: CAAQSSYNSPLHF. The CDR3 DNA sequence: TGTGCCGCCCAGTCTAGCTATAATTCACCCCTCCACTTT.

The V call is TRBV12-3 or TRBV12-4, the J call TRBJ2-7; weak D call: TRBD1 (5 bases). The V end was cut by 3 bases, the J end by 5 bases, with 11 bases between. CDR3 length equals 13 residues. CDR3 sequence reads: CASSFARVNEQYF. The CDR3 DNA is TGTGCCAGCAGTTTTGCCAGGGTCAACGAGCAGTACTTC.

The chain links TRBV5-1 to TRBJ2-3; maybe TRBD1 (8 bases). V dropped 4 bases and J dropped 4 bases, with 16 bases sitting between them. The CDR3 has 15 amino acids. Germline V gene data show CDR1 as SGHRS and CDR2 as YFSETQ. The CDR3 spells CASSLGQGGPDTQYF. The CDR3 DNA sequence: TGCGCCAGCAGCCTAGGACAGGGAGGGCCAGATACGCAGTATTTT.

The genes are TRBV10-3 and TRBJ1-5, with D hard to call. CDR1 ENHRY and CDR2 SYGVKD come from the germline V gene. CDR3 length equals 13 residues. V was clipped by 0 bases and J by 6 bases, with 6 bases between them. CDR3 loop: CAISESAVQPQHF. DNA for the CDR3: TGTGCCATCAGTGAGTCGGCGGTTCAGCCCCAGCATTTT.

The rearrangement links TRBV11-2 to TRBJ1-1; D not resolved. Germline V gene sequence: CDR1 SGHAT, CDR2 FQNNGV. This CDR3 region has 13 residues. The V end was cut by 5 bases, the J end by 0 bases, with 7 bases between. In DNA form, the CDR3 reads TGTGCCAGCAGCGACTATATGAACACTGAAGCTTTCTTT. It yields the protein CASSDYMNTEAFF.

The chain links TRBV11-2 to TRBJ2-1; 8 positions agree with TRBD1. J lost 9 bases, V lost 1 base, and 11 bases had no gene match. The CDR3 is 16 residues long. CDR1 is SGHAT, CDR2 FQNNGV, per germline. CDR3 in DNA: TGTGCCAGCAGCTTAGGTGGACAGGGAGTTCCTACTGAGCAGTTCTTC. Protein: CASSLGGQGVPTEQFF.

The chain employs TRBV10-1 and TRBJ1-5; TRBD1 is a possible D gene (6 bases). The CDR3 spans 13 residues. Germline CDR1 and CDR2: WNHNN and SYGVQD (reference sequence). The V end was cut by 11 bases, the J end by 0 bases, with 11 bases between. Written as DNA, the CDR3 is TGCGCCGTACCAGGGGATAGCAATCAGCCCCAGCATTTT. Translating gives CAVPGDSNQPQHF.

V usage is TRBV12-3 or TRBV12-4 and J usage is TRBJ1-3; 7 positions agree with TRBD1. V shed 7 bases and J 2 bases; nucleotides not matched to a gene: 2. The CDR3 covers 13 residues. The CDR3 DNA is TGTGCCAGCATCCAGGGGGCTGGAAACACCATATATTTT. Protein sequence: CASIQGAGNTIYF.

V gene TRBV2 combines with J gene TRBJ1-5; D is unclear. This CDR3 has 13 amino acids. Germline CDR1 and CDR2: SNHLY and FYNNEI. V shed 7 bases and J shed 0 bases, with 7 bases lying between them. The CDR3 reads CASNQDSNQPQHF. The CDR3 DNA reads TGTGCCAGCAACCAGGATAGCAATCAGCCCCAGCATTTT.

CDR3 loop: CATRQTGINQPQHF. The CDR3 nucleotides are TGTGCCACCAGGCAGACAGGCATCAATCAGCCCCAGCATTTT. The V and J genes are TRBV24-1 and TRBJ1-5, with a tentative D call TRBD1 (6 bases). V was shortened by 7 bases and J by 3 bases, with 12 bases between the two germline ends. Germline V gene sequence: CDR1 KGHDR, CDR2 SFDVKD. CDR3 length equals 14 residues.

CDR3 residues: CASSRTSGGERTGELFF. DNA for the CDR3: TGTGCCAGCAGCCGGACTAGCGGGGGAGAAAGAACCGGGGAGCTGTTTTTT. V gene TRBV11-3 combines with J gene TRBJ2-2; 13 bases line up with TRBD2. There are 17 residues in the CDR3. The ends lost 5 bases at V and 5 bases at J; junction bases unmatched: 8. The germline gives CDR1 SGHNT, CDR2 YENEEA.

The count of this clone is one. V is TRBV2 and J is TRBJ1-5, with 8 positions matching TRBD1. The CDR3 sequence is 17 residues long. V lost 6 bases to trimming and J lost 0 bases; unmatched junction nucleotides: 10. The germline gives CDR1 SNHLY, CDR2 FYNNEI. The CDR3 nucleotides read TGTGCCAGCAGGGCGGACAGGGCCAGGGATAGCAATCAGCCCCAGCATTTT. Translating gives CASRADRARDSNQPQHF.

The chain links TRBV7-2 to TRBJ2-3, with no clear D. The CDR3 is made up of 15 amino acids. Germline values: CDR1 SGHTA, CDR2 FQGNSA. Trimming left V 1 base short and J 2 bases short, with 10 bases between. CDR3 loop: CASSLVYGDTDTQYF. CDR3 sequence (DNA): TGTGCCAGCAGCTTAGTCTATGGTGACACAGATACGCAGTATTTT. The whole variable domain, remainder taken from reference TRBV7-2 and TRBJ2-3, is GAGVSQSPSNKVTEKGKDVELRCDPISGHTALYWYRQSLGQGLEFLIYFQGNSAPDKSGLPSDRFSAERTGGSVSTLTIQRTQQEDSAVYLCASSLVYGDTDTQYFGPGTRLTVL.

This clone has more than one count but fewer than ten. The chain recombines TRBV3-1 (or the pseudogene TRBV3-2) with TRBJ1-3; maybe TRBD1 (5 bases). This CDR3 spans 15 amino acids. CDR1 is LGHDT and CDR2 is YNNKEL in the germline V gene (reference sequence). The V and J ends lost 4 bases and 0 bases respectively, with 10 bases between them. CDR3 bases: TGTGCCAGCAGCCCAGGGATTTTCTCTGGAAACACCATATATTTT. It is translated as CASSPGIFSGNTIYF.

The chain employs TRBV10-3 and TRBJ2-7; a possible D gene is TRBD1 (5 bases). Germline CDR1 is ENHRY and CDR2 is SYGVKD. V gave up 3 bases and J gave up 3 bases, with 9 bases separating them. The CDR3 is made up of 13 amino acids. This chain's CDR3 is CAISEGRDYEQYF. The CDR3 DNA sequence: TGTGCCATCAGTGAAGGCAGGGACTACGAGCAGTACTTC.

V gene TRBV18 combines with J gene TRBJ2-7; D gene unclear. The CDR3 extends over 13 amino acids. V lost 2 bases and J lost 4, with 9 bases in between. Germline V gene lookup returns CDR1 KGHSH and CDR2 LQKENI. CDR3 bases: TGTGCCAGCTCACCAGCGGTGGAGTACGAGCAGTACGTC. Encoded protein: CASSPAVEYEQYV.

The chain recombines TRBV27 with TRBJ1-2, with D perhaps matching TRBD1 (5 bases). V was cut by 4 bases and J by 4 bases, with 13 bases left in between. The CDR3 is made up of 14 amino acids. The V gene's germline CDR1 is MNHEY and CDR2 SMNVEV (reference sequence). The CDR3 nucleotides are TGTGCCAGCAGTTCCCAGGGTTTTGGCTATGGCTACACCTTC. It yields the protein CASSSQGFGYGYTF.

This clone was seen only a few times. CDR3 DNA: TGTGCCAGCAGACACACGATCCTTACAGGGGAGCAGTTCTTC. Translation gives CASRHTILTGEQFF. The chain couples TRBV5-8 to TRBJ2-1; maybe TRBD1 (6 bases). This CDR3 contains 14 residues. Trimming removed 5 bases from V and 10 bases from J, with 19 bases in between. CDR1 and CDR2 (germline): SGHTS, YDEGEE. The entire variable domain, with the rest obtained from reference TRBV5-8 and TRBJ2-1, is as follows: EAGVTQSPTHLIKTRGQQATLRCSPISGHTSVYWYQQALGLGLQFLLWYDEGEERNRGNFPPRFSGRQFPNYSSELNVNALELEDSALYLCASRHTILTGEQFFGPGTRLTVL.

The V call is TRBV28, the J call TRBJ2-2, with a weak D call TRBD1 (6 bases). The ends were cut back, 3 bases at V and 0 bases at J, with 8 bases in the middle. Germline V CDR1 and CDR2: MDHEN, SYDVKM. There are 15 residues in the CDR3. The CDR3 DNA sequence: TGTGCCAGCAGTTTCGCAGGGGCGAACACCGGGGAGCTGTTTTTT. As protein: CASSFAGANTGELFF.

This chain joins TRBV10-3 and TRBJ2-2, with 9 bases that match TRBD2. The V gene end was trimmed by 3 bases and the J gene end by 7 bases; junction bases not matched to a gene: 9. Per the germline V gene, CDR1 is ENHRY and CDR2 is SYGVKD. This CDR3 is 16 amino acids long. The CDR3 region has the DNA TGTGCCATCAGTGATCCTCGCGGGGGGGCTGGCGGGGAGCTGTTTTTT. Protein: CAISDPRGGAGGELFF.

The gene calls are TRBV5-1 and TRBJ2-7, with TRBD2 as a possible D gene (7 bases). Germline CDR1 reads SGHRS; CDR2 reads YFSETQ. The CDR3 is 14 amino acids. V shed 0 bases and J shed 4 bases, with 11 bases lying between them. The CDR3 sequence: CASSLDGGPYEQYF. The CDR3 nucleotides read TGCGCCAGCAGCTTGGACGGGGGGCCTTACGAGCAGTACTTC.